This entry features one TCR beta chain sequence. This clone was counted once. Its antigen remains unidentified. Within one base of it there is no much larger clone, and no base qualities were kept. The library was made by the immunoSEQ multiplex PCR assay. For the multiplex PCR, a mixture combining 60 forward primers for TCR Vbeta segments and 13 reverse primers for TCR Jbeta segments was used. The CDR3 region of rearranged TCR beta genes was amplified from genomic DNA with a multiplex PCR assay. The amplified TCR beta libraries were sequenced on the Illumina HiSeq System as 87-base-pair reads. Processing in the source paper ran as follows. A later analysis counted about 80 million unique TCR beta chains across the approximately 700 repertoires, and some 11 million of these chains were shared by at least two donors. Raw reads were error-corrected and collapsed into unique sequences by a nearest-neighbor algorithm in which closely related sequences were merged to remove PCR and sequencing errors. Alignment of CDR3 sequences to IMGT reference sequences was used to assign V, D and J gene segments. Each retained sequence needed at least a six-nucleotide match to both a V gene segment and a J gene segment. A rearrangement was called productive if the CDR3 had no stop codons and remained in frame with V and J, and every other rearrangement was called non-productive. CDR3 was defined according to IMGT convention as the region running from the second conserved V-encoded cysteine to the conserved J-encoded phenylalanine. The earlier analysis of about 610 of the donors excluded any sequence lacking an unambiguous match to a single V gene segment. In an earlier analysis of approximately 550 of the donors, V segments were called functional above 56.7% productive rearrangements and were called segregating when the between-donor standard deviation exceeded 5%. A statistical classification framework was built for diagnosing cytomegalovirus status from the catalog of TCR beta chain sequences. In a later analysis, V and J genes were assigned by comparing TCR nucleotide sequences against IMGT/GENE-DB human TR gene sequences. Using the TCRdist pipeline, a later analysis assigned CDR3 sequences along with most-parsimonious VDJ recombination scenarios. In a later analysis, each TCR beta chain was defined by its CDR3 amino acid sequence together with its V-gene family, and reads without a unique V-gene family were excluded. A later analysis removed 550 to 650 highly shared, low-generation-probability nucleotide sequences to deal with suspected cross-contamination and a sequencing artifact. A later analysis calculated a clonal expansion index for each public chain from normalized within-repertoire ranks of inferred template counts. A later analysis computed generation probabilities with a VDJ recombination model fitted to out-of-frame rearrangements, and checked the results against IGoR. A later analysis scored TCR-TCR, TCR-HLA and TCR-CMV co-occurrence with hypergeometric tests, applying a repertoire-size bias correction to TCR pairs. False discovery rates were estimated in a later analysis by permuting HLA or CMV assignments 20 times. In a later analysis, co-occurring TCRs were grouped with DBSCAN, and TCRdist sequence similarity was added when clustering was performed within HLA-allele-positive subsets. Repertoires with fewer than 30,000 or more than 120,000 public chains were left out of co-occurrence clustering, as were five repertoires with anomalous nucleotide sharing. TCRdb limited this immuneACCESS table to in-frame rearrangements with V and J called. A share of clones is missing; checked studies link under half to unresolved V genes, and the rest is unexplained. D and trimming were read from the DNA, whereas the V and J calls and clone size are those reported in that table. This sample comprises about 78,000 clones, roughly 84% of them detected only once. The ten largest account for 2.4% of the sample.

The cohort was made up of approximately 670 healthy bone marrow donors. At the time of sampling, all cohort members were nominally healthy, though unrecorded immune exposures were likely present. The donor was CMV seronegative and belonged to the group of several hundred seronegative cohort members. Every donor gave a peripheral blood sample, and the peripheral blood mononuclear cells from that sample were used for TCR beta sequencing. The Qiagen DNeasy Blood Extraction Kit was used to extract genomic DNA from the blood cell samples. These data originate in a study of cytomegalovirus exposure and HLA in healthy donors (dated by TCRdb to the late 2010s). Describing the broader study: According to an earlier analysis of a few hundred of the donors, some 180 million T cells yielded roughly 110 million unique TCR beta sequences and about 300 Gb of sequence data. Roughly five DR-DQ haplotypes were handled as single units for association and clustering, since linkage in the cohort was strong. On average, approximately 250,000 unique TCR beta nucleotide sequences were sequenced per donor among roughly 430 genotyped donors of the cohort, with about 17% of those sequences being non-productive. High-throughput TCR immunosequencing, statistical association of individual TCRs with disease status, and machine learning were combined to predict cytomegalovirus infection status. About 300 gigabases of sequencing data and 70 million to 100 million unique TCR sequences were included in an early release covering 550 to 800 HLA-typed donors. Among the approximately 420 genotyped donors, around 81% belonged to the genetic ancestry cluster associated with self-reported Caucasian donors. Genome-wide SNP genotypes for about 60% of the roughly 670 donors were used in a later genetic analysis, which treated that subset as a discovery cohort. The study aimed to test whether signatures of past pathogen exposure could be identified by cataloging public T cell receptors. Typing coverage differed by locus: A, B, C, DRB1 and DQB1 were typed in roughly 620-630 donors, DQA1 in approximately 520, DPA1 in 606, and DPB1 in around 440. The study profiled the T cell repertoires of hundreds of subjects by immunosequencing and related them to cytomegalovirus serostatus. HLA typing included class I and class II loci at four-digit resolution. Donor age, sex, ethnicity and CMV serostatus were collected together with the repertoire data. To study patterns of TCR occurrence, a later analysis re-analyzed previously published TCR beta repertoires from 600 to 750 donors and added high-resolution HLA genotyping. Rather than drawing on any new phenotypic data, the later analysis identified candidate immune exposures from TCR beta sequences and the way those sequences occurred across donors. Every discovery cohort repertoire had been produced on one sequencing platform. Besides the first cohort of more than 650 subjects, a separate validation cohort made up of over 95 different subjects was used. An earlier analysis of about 620 of the donors applied high-throughput TCR beta sequencing to assess whether each TCR beta V gene segment acted as functional or pseudogenic. The research as a whole found: Assigning TCR associations to individual alleles was difficult when HLA alleles, especially DR and DQ, strongly co-occurred. A later analysis reported that several top co-occurrence clusters appeared linked to parvovirus B19, influenza, CMV and Epstein-Barr virus. V-gene and J-gene trimming of TCR beta chains was associated with a missense DCLRE1C variant in a later genetic analysis, and the association was replicated in an independent cohort. In a later analysis, around 17,000 TCR beta sequences were associated with specific HLA alleles at a false discovery rate of 0.05. Immune exposure information for the cohort was limited to CMV serostatus. A further reported finding was that TCR beta sequences accurately predicted the HLA-A and HLA-B alleles for most subjects in the first cohort. Most TCR sequences were seen in very few donors, while some public TCRs were found in many individuals. A later analysis found that HLA-associated TCR beta chains were more clonally expanded and had lower generation probabilities than equally common non-associated chains. The 87-base-pair reads could not distinguish some IMGT-functional V segments, including TRBV6-2 and TRBV6-3, so those segments were excluded. Compared with the roughly 710-donor mean, donors in an Asian-associated ancestry cluster had fewer N-insertions in productive TCRs, according to a later genetic analysis. According to a later analysis, TCR association rates differed among HLA loci, with DRB1 alleles showing the most associated TCRs and HLA-C alleles showing the fewest. A later analysis found that most CMV-associated TCR beta chains appeared HLA-restricted, with HLA associations seemingly driven largely by CMV exposure. Linkage disequilibrium might explain the correlated functional status among segregating V segments, but an unknown experimental factor could not be ruled out. An earlier analysis of approximately 600 of the donors showed that most TCR beta V segments appeared in productive rearrangements either about 87% or about 30% of the time, which broadly matched IMGT annotations. The authors suggested that the approach could potentially be extended to other disease states and immunological phenotypes. A group of highly shared sequence variants was considered likely to be a technical artifact of the sequencing pipeline. The study listed 150 to 200 TCR beta chains as associated with cytomegalovirus. Because HLA typing was unavailable for some donors at each locus, only the typed subset was used in association tests. Cytomegalovirus status was reported to be diagnosed by the classifier with high specificity and sensitivity in both the original and validation cohorts. Only TCR beta chains were sequenced in this cohort, and the absence of alpha or paired-chain data limited detectable features. Three of the identified cytomegalovirus-associated TCR beta chains were confirmed in vitro to be specific for cytomegalovirus antigens. Roughly uniform sequencing depth across donors was assumed in presence/absence analyses, although this assumption may not hold. Some 16 rarely observed V segments, including chromosome 9 orphons, were excluded from the earlier analysis of approximately 500 of the donors because counts were too low.

CDR1 MNHEY and CDR2 SMNVEV were looked up in the germline V gene (reference sequence). Its CDR3 holds 16 amino acids, cysteine through phenylalanine. The only DNA kept is the CDR3, 48 bases in frame from the first base. V sheds 2 bases and J sheds 0 bases, leaving 12 bases between their ends. The material sequenced was PBMCs. The rearrangement joined TRBV27 to TRBJ2-3; 6 matching bases give a weak D call of TRBD1. The sequence derives from a woman in her fifties or sixties in good health and CMV-seronegative. The DNA sequence is TGTGCCAGCAGTTTAGGACAGAAATTTAGCACAGATACGCAGTATTTT. It specifies CASSLGQKFSTDTQYF.